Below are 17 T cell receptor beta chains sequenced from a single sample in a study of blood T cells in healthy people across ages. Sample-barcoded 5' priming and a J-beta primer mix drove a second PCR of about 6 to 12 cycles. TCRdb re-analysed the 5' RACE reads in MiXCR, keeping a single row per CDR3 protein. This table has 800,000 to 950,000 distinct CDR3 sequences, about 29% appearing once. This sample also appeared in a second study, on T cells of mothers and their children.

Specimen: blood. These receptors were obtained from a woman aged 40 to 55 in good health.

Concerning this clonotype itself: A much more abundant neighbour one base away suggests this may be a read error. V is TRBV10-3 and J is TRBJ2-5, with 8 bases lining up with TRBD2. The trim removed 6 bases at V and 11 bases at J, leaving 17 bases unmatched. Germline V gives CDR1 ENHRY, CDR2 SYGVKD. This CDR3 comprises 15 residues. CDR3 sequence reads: CAIRPPSGGPYVQYF. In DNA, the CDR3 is TGTGCCATCAGGCCTCCGAGCGGGGGACCCTACGTGCAGTACTTC.

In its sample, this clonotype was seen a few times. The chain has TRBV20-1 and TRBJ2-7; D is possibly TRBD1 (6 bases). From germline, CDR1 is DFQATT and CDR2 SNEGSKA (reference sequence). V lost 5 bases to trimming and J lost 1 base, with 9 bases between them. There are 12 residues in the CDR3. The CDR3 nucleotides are TGCAGTGCTGAACAGGGATCCTACGAGCAGTACTTC. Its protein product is CSAEQGSYEQYF.

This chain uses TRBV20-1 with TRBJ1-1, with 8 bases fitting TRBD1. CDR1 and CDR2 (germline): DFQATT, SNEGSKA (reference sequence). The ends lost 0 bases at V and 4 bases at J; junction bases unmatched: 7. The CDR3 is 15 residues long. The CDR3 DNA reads TGCAGTGCTAGAGATCTCAGGACAGGGAGCACTGAAGCTTTCTTT. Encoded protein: CSARDLRTGSTEAFF.

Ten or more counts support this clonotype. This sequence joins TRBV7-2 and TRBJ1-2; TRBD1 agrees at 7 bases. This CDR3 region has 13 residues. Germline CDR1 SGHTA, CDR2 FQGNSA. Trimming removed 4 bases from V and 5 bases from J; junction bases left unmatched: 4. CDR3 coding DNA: TGTGCCAGCAGCTACGACAGGGCGTATGGCTACACCTTC. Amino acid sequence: CASSYDRAYGYTF.

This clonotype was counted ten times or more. In DNA form, the CDR3 reads TGTGCCTGGAGTCCGACTAGCTTCAATGAGCAGTTCTTC. It translates to CAWSPTSFNEQFF. This chain uses TRBV30 with TRBJ2-1, with 7 bases that match TRBD2. The CDR3 runs to 13 residues. CDR1 GTSNPN and CDR2 SVGIG come from the germline V gene (reference sequence). With V trimmed by 2 bases and J by 6 bases, 4 bases remained unmatched.

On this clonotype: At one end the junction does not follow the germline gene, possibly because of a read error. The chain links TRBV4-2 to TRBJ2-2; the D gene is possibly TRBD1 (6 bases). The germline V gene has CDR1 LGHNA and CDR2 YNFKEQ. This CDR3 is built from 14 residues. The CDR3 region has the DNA TGTGTCAGCAGCCTTCAGGGGAACACCGGGGAGCGGTTTTTT. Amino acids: CVSSLQGNTGERFF.

CDR3 DNA: TGTGCCAGCGGGCTAGCGGGGGGCCCCTACGAGCAGTACTTC. Translating gives CASGLAGGPYEQYF. The rearrangement joins TRBV9 to TRBJ2-7; 11 bases map to TRBD2. Germline-derived CDR1 and CDR2 are SGDLS and YYNGEE. CDR3 length: 14 amino acids. J was trimmed by 2 bases and V by 7 bases; bases with no gene match: 5.

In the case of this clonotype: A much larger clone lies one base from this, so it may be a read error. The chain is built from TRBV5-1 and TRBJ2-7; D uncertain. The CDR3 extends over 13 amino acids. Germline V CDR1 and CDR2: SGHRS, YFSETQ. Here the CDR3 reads CTSSLEPHYEQYF. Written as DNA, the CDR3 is TGCACCAGCAGCTTGGAACCCCACTACGAGCAGTACTTC.

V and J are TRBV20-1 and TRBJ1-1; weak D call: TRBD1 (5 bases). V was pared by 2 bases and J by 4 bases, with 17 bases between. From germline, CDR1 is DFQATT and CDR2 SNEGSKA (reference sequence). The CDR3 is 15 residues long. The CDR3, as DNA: TGCAGTGCTAGACGCCCGACAGAGGGTGGCACTGAAGCTTTCTTT. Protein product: CSARRPTEGGTEAFF.

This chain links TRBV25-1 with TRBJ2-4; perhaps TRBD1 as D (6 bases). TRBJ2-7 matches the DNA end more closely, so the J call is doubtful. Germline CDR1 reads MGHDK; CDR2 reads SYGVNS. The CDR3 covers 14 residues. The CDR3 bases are TGTGCCAGCAGCTCTAGGGACAAGTCCTACGAGCAGTACTTC. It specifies CASSSRDKSYEQYF.

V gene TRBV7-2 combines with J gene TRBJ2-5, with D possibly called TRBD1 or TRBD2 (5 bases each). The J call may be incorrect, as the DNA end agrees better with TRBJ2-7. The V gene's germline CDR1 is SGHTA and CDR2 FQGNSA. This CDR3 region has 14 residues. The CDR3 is CASRFGDRGYEQYF. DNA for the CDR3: TGTGCCAGCAGGTTCGGGGACCGCGGTTACGAGCAGTACTTC.

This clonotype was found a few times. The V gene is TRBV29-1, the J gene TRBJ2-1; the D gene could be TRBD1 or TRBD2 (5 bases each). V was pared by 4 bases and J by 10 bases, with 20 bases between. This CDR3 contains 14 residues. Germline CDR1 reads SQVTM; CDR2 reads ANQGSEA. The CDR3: CSVVISPGRGEQFF. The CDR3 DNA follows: TGCAGCGTTGTTATATCCCCAGGGAGAGGCGAGCAGTTCTTC.

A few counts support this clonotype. CDR3 protein: CSVEIGGTEAFF. For the CDR3, the DNA is TGCAGCGTTGAAATTGGCGGGACTGAAGCTTTCTTT. This sequence joins TRBV29-1 and TRBJ1-1; unclear D gene. Looked up from germline, CDR1 is SQVTM and CDR2 is ANQGSEA. The CDR3 totals 12 residues. V lost 2 bases, J lost 5 bases, and 9 bases lay in between. Filled out from reference TRBV29-1 and TRBJ1-1, the complete variable domain reads SAVISQKPSRDICQRGTSLTIQCQVDSQVTMMFWYRQQPGQSLTLIATANQGSEATYESGFVIDKFPISRPNLTFSTLTVSNMSPEDSSIYLCSVEIGGTEAFFGQGTRLTVV.

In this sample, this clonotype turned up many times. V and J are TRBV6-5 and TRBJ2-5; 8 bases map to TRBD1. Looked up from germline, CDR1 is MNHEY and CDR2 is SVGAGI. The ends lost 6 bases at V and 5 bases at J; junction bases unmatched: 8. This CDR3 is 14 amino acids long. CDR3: CASSVPGGRETQYF. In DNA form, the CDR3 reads TGTGCCAGCAGCGTCCCAGGGGGCCGGGAGACCCAGTACTTC.

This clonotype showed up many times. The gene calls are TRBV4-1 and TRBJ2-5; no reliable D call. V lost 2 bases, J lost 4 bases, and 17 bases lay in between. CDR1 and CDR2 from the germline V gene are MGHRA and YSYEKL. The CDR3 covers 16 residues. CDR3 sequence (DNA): TGCGCCAGCAGCCAAACCCATCCCCCAGGCGGAGAGACCCAGTACTTC. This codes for CASSQTHPPGGETQYF.

CDR3 region: CASSLMRLVDADTQYF. CDR3 DNA sequence: TGTGCCAGCAGTTTAATGCGGCTAGTGGACGCAGATACGCAGTATTTT. The chain uses TRBV12-3 or TRBV12-4 and TRBJ2-3, with unresolved D. CDR3 length: 16 amino acids. Deletions cut 2 bases from V and 4 bases from J, with 16 bases between.

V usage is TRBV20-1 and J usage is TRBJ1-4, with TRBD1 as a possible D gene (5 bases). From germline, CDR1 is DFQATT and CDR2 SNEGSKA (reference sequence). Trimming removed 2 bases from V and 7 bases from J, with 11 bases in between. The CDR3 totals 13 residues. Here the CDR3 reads CSARQEGIEKLFF. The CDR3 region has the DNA TGCAGTGCTAGACAGGAGGGGATTGAAAAACTGTTTTTT.